These T cell receptor beta chains were read from a single sample in a study of blood T cell repertoires in COVID-19. Clones were read by immunoSEQ multiplex PCR, and TCRdb kept only the in-frame ones, dropping some. The sample has about 260,000 clones; 83% are singletons. Sequenced material: peripheral blood. The receptors shown here come from a woman aged 50 to 60 who had recovered from COVID-19. Each CDR3 is given with its conserved first and last residue. A D gene is named only where the DNA matches it firmly. Only part of the rows carry a size: once, few, many, or a class if the clone is expanded.

TRBD1	TRBV27	-	TRBJ2-3	TGTGCCAGCAGTCCGGACAGGGCCGCTAGCACAGATACGCAGTATTTT	CASSPDRAASTDTQYF
TRBD2	TRBV7-9	-	TRBJ2-3	TGTGCCAGCAGAAGATCGACTAGCGCCACAGATACGCAGTATTTT	CASRRSTSATDTQYF
-	TRBV27	-	TRBJ1-6	TGTGCCAGCAGTCCCCTCGCGCTTAGCTCCTATAATTCACCCCTCCACTTT	CASSPLALSSYNSPLHF
TRBD2	TRBV23-1	-	TRBJ2-7	TGCGCCAGCAGACGCCCGGGACTAGCGGGAGGACAGTCCTACGAGCAGTACTTC	CASRRPGLAGGQSYEQYF
-	TRBV7-2	-	TRBJ1-6	TGTGCCAGCAGCCCCTTTATTAGCTCCTATAATTCACCCCTCCACTTT	CASSPFISSYNSPLHF
-	TRBV6-2/TRBV6-3	-	TRBJ1-1	TGTGCCAGCAGCATGGACTTCAACCAAGCTTTCTTT	CASSMDFNQAFF
TRBD1	TRBV7-3	-	TRBJ2-2	TGTGCCAGCAGCTTGGGACAGGGGGTAGGCGGGGAGCTGTTTTTT	CASSLGQGVGGELFF
TRBD1	TRBV10-3	-	TRBJ1-2	TGTGCCATCAGTGATTCGGGACAGCTAAGAGCTAACTATGGCTACACCTTC	CAISDSGQLRANYGYTF
-	TRBV7-2	once	TRBJ2-3	TGTGCCAGCAGCTCCGGGGGGCCGAGCACAGATACGCAGTATTTT	CASSSGGPSTDTQYF
TRBD2	TRBV7-2	-	TRBJ2-7	TGTGCCAGCAGCTTACAAACGGGAGGGCTTGAAGAGCAGTACTTC	CASSLQTGGLEEQYF
-	TRBV28	few	TRBJ1-1	TGTGCCAGCAGTTCAAGACAGAGTGTTGCTTTCTTT	CASSSRQSVAFF
-	TRBV5-1	once	TRBJ2-3	TGCGCCAGCAGCTCAACCCCGCGGAAGGCAGATACGCAGTATTTT	CASSSTPRKADTQYF
-	TRBV5-5	-	TRBJ2-4	TGTGCCAGCAAGAACAGGGTAGGAGTGAACATTCAGTACTTC	CASKNRVGVNIQYF
TRBD1	TRBV5-1	-	TRBJ2-3	TGCGCCAGCAGCTTGGTACAGGGGGATACGCAGTATTTT	CASSLVQGDTQYF
-	TRBV11-2	many	TRBJ2-5	TGTGCCAGCAGCCAGGGAACCGGACGTACCGGGACCCAGTACTTC	CASSQGTGRTGTQYF
TRBD1	TRBV28	-	TRBJ2-2	TGTGCCAGCAGTTTGGGGCAGGGGGCGAGGACCGGGGAGCTGTTTTTT	CASSLGQGARTGELFF
-	TRBV6-2/TRBV6-3	-	TRBJ2-7	TGTGCCAGCAGTTACGCGCTTGAGCAGTACTTC	CASSYALEQYF
-	TRBV2	-	TRBJ2-7	TGTGCCAGCAAAAACAGGGTGATACTCTACGAGCAGTACTTC	CASKNRVILYEQYF
-	TRBV19	-	TRBJ2-3	TGTGCCAGTAGAGTCAGGGGTAGCACAGATACGCAGTATTTT	CASRVRGSTDTQYF
-	TRBV28	once	TRBJ1-2	TGTGCCGCGGCCGTTGGCGGGGGGCGCATATATGGCTACACCTTC	CAAAVGGGRIYGYTF
TRBD2	TRBV7-2	-	TRBJ2-1	TGTGCCAGCCGACTAGCGGGTAGCTCCTACAATGAGCAGTTCTTC	CASRLAGSSYNEQFF
-	TRBV12-3/TRBV12-4	-	TRBJ1-5	TGTGCCAGCAGCAGGGGTAGCAATCAGCCCCAGCATTTT	CASSRGSNQPQHF
-	TRBV7-3	-	TRBJ2-7	TGTGCCAGCAGCTTGGGACTGGGCTACGAGCAGTACTTC	CASSLGLGYEQYF
-	TRBV18	-	TRBJ2-7	TGTGCCAGCTCACCCGCTTTAGGGGGAAGAGGCTACGAGCAGTACTTC	CASSPALGGRGYEQYF
-	TRBV7-2	-	TRBJ2-7	TGTGCCAGCAGCTCCTCTGTCTTTTTCTCCTACGAGCAGTACTTC	CASSSSVFFSYEQYF
TRBD2	TRBV29-1	once	TRBJ2-3	TGCAGCGTTGAAGTATCGGGAGGCGCAGATACGCAGTATTTT	CSVEVSGGADTQYF
TRBD2	TRBV28	-	TRBJ2-1	TGTGCCAGCAGTTTCTGGACTAGCGGGCGCACGGGCTCCTACAATGAGCAGTTCTTC	CASSFWTSGRTGSYNEQFF
-	TRBV29-1	few	TRBJ2-7	TGCAGCGTTGGAGGGCCGGGAGAGCAGTACTTC	CSVGGPGEQYF
TRBD1	TRBV28	-	TRBJ1-2	TGTGCCAGCAGACGAGGGGGACAGCCCAACTATGGCTACACCTTC	CASRRGGQPNYGYTF
TRBD1	TRBV24-1	-	TRBJ1-5	TGTGCCACCAGTGATTCCCGCGAGGGGGCGGGCAATCAGCCCCAGCATTTT	CATSDSREGAGNQPQHF
-	TRBV7-6	-	TRBJ2-7	TGTGCCAGCAGCTTTGGGGAGTCCTACGAGCAGTACTTC	CASSFGESYEQYF
-	TRBV18	-	TRBJ2-1	TGTGCCAGCTCACCTCCGAATCCTAGCGCGCGAAATGAGCAGTTCTTC	CASSPPNPSARNEQFF
-	TRBV28	-	TRBJ1-5	TGTGCCAGCACCCCTTGGGGGCCTCATCAGCCCCAGCATTTT	CASTPWGPHQPQHF
-	TRBV24-1	-	TRBJ2-1	TGTGCCACCAGTGATTTGCCGCCGAGTGACAATGAGCAGTTCTTC	CATSDLPPSDNEQFF
-	TRBV9	-	TRBJ1-6	TGTGCCAGCAGCTCGGGGGAGTGGGCACCCCTCCACTTT	CASSSGEWAPLHF
-	TRBV6-5	-	TRBJ1-6	TGTGCCAGCAGTTACTCGACAGATTCACCCCTCCACTTT	CASSYSTDSPLHF
TRBD1	TRBV4-3	-	TRBJ1-1	TGCGCCAGCAGCCATCGACAGGGAAGCATAAACACTGAAGCTTTCTTT	CASSHRQGSINTEAFF
TRBD1	TRBV2	-	TRBJ2-5	TGTGCCAGCAGTGACGGGACAGGTCGTTATCGTAGGGAGACCCAGTACTTC	CASSDGTGRYRRETQYF